Following are 8 T cell receptor beta chains from one sample sequenced in a study of blood T cell repertoires in COVID-19. Method: immunoSEQ multiplex PCR; TCRdb's copy keeps in-frame clones and lacks some. Of about 310,000 clones in the sample, about nine tenths are singletons; the top ten hold about 8.4%. Sequencing was performed on PBMCs or T cells enriched from blood (not recorded which). These receptors were taken from a woman in her thirties who had recovered from COVID-19.

This chain uses TRBV18 with TRBJ2-7; tentative D call: TRBD2 (7 bases). Germline values: CDR1 KGHSH, CDR2 LQKENI. V was clipped by 4 bases and J by 2 bases, with 18 bases between them. This CDR3 contains 16 residues. CDR3 in amino acids: CASSHGGQFLPYEQYF. The CDR3 nucleotides are TGTGCCAGCTCACACGGGGGGCAATTTCTCCCCTACGAGCAGTACTTC.

V is TRBV3-1 (or the pseudogene TRBV3-2) and J is TRBJ1-5, with TRBD1 matching 7 bases. The germline gives CDR1 LGHDT, CDR2 YNNKEL (reference sequence). J gave up 6 bases and V 0 bases, and 5 bases lay outside the gene matches. The CDR3 sequence is 15 residues long. The chain's CDR3 is CASSQDGNRGQPQHF. DNA of the CDR3: TGTGCCAGCAGCCAAGACGGGAACAGGGGTCAGCCCCAGCATTTT.

The genes are TRBV4-3 and TRBJ1-6; D ambiguous. V gave up 0 bases and J gave up 8 bases, with 11 bases separating them. This CDR3 is built from 15 residues. The germline V gene has CDR1 LGHNA and CDR2 YSLEER. The CDR3 nucleotides are TGCGCCAGCAGCCAAGAGGGCAGGAGGGATTCACCCCTCCACTTT. Translating gives CASSQEGRRDSPLHF.

The V and J genes are TRBV7-6 and TRBJ2-3, with 8 bases identical to TRBD2. V shed 3 bases, J shed 6 bases, and the junction held 5 bases outside the gene matches. Germline CDR1 is SGHVS and CDR2 is FNYEAQ. The CDR3 is made up of 14 amino acids. The CDR3 DNA follows: TGTGCCAGCAGCTTTAGGACTAGCCTGGATACGCAGTATTTT. Translated: CASSFRTSLDTQYF.

The rearrangement uses TRBV18 and TRBJ1-6; D gene uncertain. Trimming cost V 1 base and J 7 bases, with 11 bases left between them. Per germline, CDR1 KGHSH and CDR2 LQKENI. There are 15 residues in the CDR3. The CDR3: CASSPLSGKNSPLHF. In DNA, the CDR3 is TGTGCCAGCTCACCACTCTCCGGGAAAAATTCACCCCTCCACTTT.

The chain uses TRBV7-9 and TRBJ2-7; 11 bases line up with TRBD1. Germline lookup yields CDR1 SEHNR and CDR2 FQNEAQ (reference sequence). The V and J ends lost 1 base and 8 bases, in that order; junction bases with no gene match: 7. CDR3 size: 15 residues. CDR3 bases: TGTGCCAGCAGCTTAGAAGGGACAGGGGGTTCGAAGCAGTACTTC. This codes for CASSLEGTGGSKQYF.

The rearrangement uses TRBV14 and TRBJ1-1, with 9 bases fitting TRBD1. CDR1 and CDR2 from the germline V gene are SGHDN and FVKESK. The CDR3 length is 17 residues. V shed 5 bases, J shed 1 base, and the junction held 11 bases outside the gene matches. CDR3 in DNA: TGTGCCAGCAGCTCACGACGGACAGGGGAAGGGAACACTGAAGCTTTCTTT. Translation: CASSSRRTGEGNTEAFF.

The genes are TRBV19 and TRBJ1-2; tentative D call: TRBD1 (6 bases). The CDR3 spans 19 residues. Germline V gene sequence: CDR1 LNHDA, CDR2 SQIVND (reference sequence). V dropped 7 bases and J dropped 5 bases, with 32 bases sitting between them. The CDR3 loop reads CASTKITGSRPIRVYGYTF. In DNA, the CDR3 is TGTGCCAGTACCAAAATCACAGGGTCGAGGCCGATCCGGGTTTATGGCTACACCTTC. The complete variable domain, with remaining parts taken from reference TRBV19 and TRBJ1-2, reads DGGITQSPKYLFRKEGQNVTLSCEQNLNHDAMYWYRQDPGQGLRLIYYSQIVNDFQKGDIAEGYSVSREKKESFPLTVTSAQKNPTAFYLCASTKITGSRPIRVYGYTFGSGTRLTVV.